This T cell receptor beta chain was captured in a study of OX40 agonist ivuxolimab in advanced cancers. Looking at the study overall: The costimulatory receptor OX40 (CD134) was targeted by ivuxolimab, a fully human IgG2 agonistic monoclonal antibody. The dose-escalation cohort was about 83% male with a mean age of approximately 60 years, ranging from roughly 20 to 80. Patients were allowed to have had prior anti-PD-1, anti-PD-L1 or anti-CTLA-4 therapy, and more than 35% of the dose-escalation patients had been treated with checkpoint inhibitors. The paper covers the monotherapy dose-escalation part of the phase I ivuxolimab trial, which included N of about 50 patients. The purpose of peripheral TCRbeta sequencing was to test whether ivuxolimab changed TCR sequence diversity and led to clonal T-cell expansion. Partial responses were achieved by three dose-escalation patients, of whom one had hepatocellular carcinoma and two had cutaneous melanoma. Of the approximately 50 dose-escalation patients, hepatocellular carcinoma was present in around 19, melanoma in around 15, renal cell carcinoma in 9 and head and neck cancer in 9. Intravenous ivuxolimab was administered to patients every 2 weeks at six dose levels: 0.01, 0.1, 0.3, 1.5, 3 and 10 mg/kg. Broad study findings and their caveats: After ivuxolimab, CD8+ T cells had more expanded clones than CD4+ T cells on average. The antigen specificity of the peripheral T cells that underwent clonal expansion was not determined. Clonal expansion of both CD4+ and CD8+ blood T cells was observed from baseline to week 6 at doses 0.1 to 3.0 mg/kg. Low levels of normalized T-cell clonal expansion were also seen in some nonresponding patients. In the 0.1-3.0 mg/kg groups, partial responders were among the patients with the lowest normalized peripheral clonal expansion, particularly in CD8+ T cells.

Germline trimming amounts to 8 bases on V and 3 bases on J, with 8 as the count of junction bases outside the gene matches. From a lookup of the germline V gene (reference sequence), CDR1 and CDR2 are MNHEY and SMNVEV. The CDR3 starts with the cysteine, ends with the phenylalanine, and has 14 residues. The read is trimmed to its CDR3 DNA, 42 bases read in frame from base 1. To note about this clone: Its antigen is currently not known. No base quality values were provided; no much bigger clone lies one nucleotide off.

Genomic DNA was isolated from the sorted cells so that the TCRbeta CDR3 region could be sequenced. TCRbeta CDR3 regions were sequenced using the immunoSEQ Assay. TCRdb obtained this table from immuneACCESS and retained in-frame rearrangements with V and J assigned. These tables miss some clones; where compared with another copy, unresolved V genes account for less than half of the shortfall, and the remainder is unexplained. The sample includes approximately 35,000 clones, with 70% to 85% observed a single time. The ten largest clones represent roughly 18% of the sample. Patients with autoimmune disease history or receiving systemic immunosuppression were excluded from the trial. Peripheral blood for TCR sequencing was collected from all dose cohorts at baseline, on cycle 4 day 1, and on cycle 7 day 1. The samples were taken from a phase I, first-in-human, multicenter, open-label dose-escalation trial of ivuxolimab. Adults with locally advanced or metastatic head and neck squamous cell, hepatocellular, melanoma or renal cell carcinoma were enrolled in the trial. Before TCR sequencing, CD4+ T cells and CD8+ T cells from peripheral blood were sorted into separate populations.

Sequenced material: CD4+ or CD8+ T cells sorted from blood, taken in a trial of the OX40 agonist ivuxolimab. The receptor was isolated from an adult with an advanced solid tumor such as melanoma, head and neck, liver or kidney cancer. Recombination joined TRBV27 with TRBJ2-3; 7 of the junction bases match TRBD2. The DNA sequence is given as TGTGCCAGCGGAGCGGGACGCTCGACAGATACGCAGTATTTT. This is translated as CASGAGRSTDTQYF.